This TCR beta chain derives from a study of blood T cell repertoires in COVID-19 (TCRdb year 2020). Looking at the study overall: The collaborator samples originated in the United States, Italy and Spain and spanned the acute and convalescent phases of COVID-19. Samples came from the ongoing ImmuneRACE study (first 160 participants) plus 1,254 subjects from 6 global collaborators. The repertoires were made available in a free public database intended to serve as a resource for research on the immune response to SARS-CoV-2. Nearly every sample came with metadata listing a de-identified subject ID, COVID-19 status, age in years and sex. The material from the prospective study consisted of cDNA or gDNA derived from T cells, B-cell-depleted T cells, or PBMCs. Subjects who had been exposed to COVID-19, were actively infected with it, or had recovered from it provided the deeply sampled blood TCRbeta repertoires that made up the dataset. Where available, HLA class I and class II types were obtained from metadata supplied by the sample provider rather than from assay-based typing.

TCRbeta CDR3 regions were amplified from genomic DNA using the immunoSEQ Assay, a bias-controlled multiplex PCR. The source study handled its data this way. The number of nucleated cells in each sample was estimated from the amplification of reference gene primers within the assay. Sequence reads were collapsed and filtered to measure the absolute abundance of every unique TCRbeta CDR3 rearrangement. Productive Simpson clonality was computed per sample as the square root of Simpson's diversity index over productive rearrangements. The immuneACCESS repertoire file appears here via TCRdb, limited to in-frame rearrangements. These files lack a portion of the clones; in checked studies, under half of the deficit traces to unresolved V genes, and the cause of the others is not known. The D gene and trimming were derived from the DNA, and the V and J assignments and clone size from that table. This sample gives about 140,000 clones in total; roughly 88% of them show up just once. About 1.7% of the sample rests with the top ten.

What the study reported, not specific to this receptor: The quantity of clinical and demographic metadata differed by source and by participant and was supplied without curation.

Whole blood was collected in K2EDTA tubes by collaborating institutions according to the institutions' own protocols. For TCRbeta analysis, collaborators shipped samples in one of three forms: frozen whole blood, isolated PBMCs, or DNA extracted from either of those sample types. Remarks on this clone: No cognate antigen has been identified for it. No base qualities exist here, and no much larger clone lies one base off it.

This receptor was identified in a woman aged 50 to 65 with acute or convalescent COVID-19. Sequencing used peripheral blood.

The CDR3 sequence is CASSSPTANYGYTF. The nucleotide sequence is TGTGCCAGCAGCTCCCCGACAGCTAACTATGGCTACACCTTC. The sequence joins TRBV7-2 to TRBJ1-2; a tentative D call is TRBD1 (5 bases match). As encoded in the germline V gene, CDR1 is SGHTA while CDR2 is FQGNSA. Its CDR3 holds 14 amino acids, cysteine through phenylalanine. Just the 42-base CDR3 DNA is kept, in frame starting at base 1. The junction shows trimming of 4 bases on V and 0 bases on J, plus 9 bases between the germline ends.